This T cell receptor (beta chain) was obtained from a study of T cell responses to AZD1222 COVID-19 vaccine. Using immunoSEQ multiplex PCR, the repertoire was profiled, and TCRdb retains in-frame clones only, with some absent. The sample lists some 89,000 clones; roughly nine tenths were seen once. This clone showed up just once. Its antigen is as yet unknown. The germline gives CDR1 GTSNPN, CDR2 SVGIG (reference sequence). V was trimmed by 0 bases and J by 0 bases, leaving 9 bases between them. The CDR3 length is 15 residues. General study results and limits: Regions 160-218 and 743-854 held dominance among vaccine-associated CD4 TCRs, which spanned spike. Unmutated variant regions are reportedly the target of nearly half of TCRs that are spike-specific. Donors, mostly white British, included more females; clonal diversity was possibly underestimated. Baseline serology detected seropositivity in only a handful of AZD1222 recipients.

The source was peripheral blood, collected on day 0 of AZD1222 vaccination. The chain joins TRBV30 to TRBJ1-5; D may be TRBD1 (5 bases). This receptor was obtained from an adult in good health. The CDR3: CAWSVRGVSNQPQHF. CDR3 bases: TGTGCCTGGAGTGTACGAGGGGTTAGCAATCAGCCCCAGCATTTT.